A selection of T cell receptor beta chains follows, all from one sample in a study of T cell repertoires in cytomegalovirus infection. Their cognate antigens are unknown. MiXCR, applied by TCRdb to the reads, yields one record per CDR3 protein. The sample carries about 350,000 distinct CDR3 sequences, nearly 35% recorded once. The sequencing used cultured PBMCs, collected from culture after CMV antigen stimulation. Source of these receptors: a human donor in good health (CMV status not recorded). Some clones in this sample may be carry-over from other donors' samples. CDR3s include the opening cysteine and the closing phenylalanine or tryptophan. The D gene is left open where the match is weak. A clone size is listed for some rows: how often the clone was seen (once, few, many), or a class if it is expanded.

D gene,clone size,V gene,J gene,CDR3 protein,CDR3 DNA
TRBD2,-,TRBV19,TRBJ2-3,CASNRLAATTDTQYF,TGTGCCAGTAATCGACTAGCGGCGACCACAGATACGCAGTATTTT
-,-,TRBV11-2,TRBJ1-6,CASSFMVNNSPLHF,TGTGCCAGCAGCTTTATGGTGAATAATTCACCCCTCCACTTT
TRBD1,-,TRBV12-3/TRBV12-4,TRBJ1-5,CASSFSAGQGGHQPQHF,TGTGCCAGCAGTTTCTCCGCGGGACAGGGGGGGCATCAGCCCCAGCATTTT
-,few,TRBV7-8,TRBJ1-2,CASSLEGPEAGWANYGYTF,TGTGCCAGCAGCTTAGAGGGGCCGGAGGCCGGGTGGGCTAACTATGGCTACACCTTC
-,-,TRBV7-9,TRBJ2-4,CASSPRDGEAKNIQYF,TGTGCCAGCAGCCCCCGGGACGGGGAGGCCAAAAACATTCAGTACTTC
TRBD1,many,TRBV19,TRBJ1-5,CASSTSGGWDLQPQHF,TGTGCCAGTAGTACATCAGGGGGCTGGGATCTTCAGCCCCAGCATTTT
-,once,TRBV6-5,TRBJ2-3,CASSFSFSGSSTDTQYF,TGTGCCAGCAGTTTCTCCTTTAGCGGCTCTAGCACAGATACGCAGTATTTT
-,few,TRBV27,TRBJ1-4,CASRTGPNEKLFF,TGTGCCAGCAGGACAGGACCAAATGAAAAACTGTTTTTT
-,few,TRBV4-1,TRBJ1-1,CASSQRPGTGGQAFF,TGCGCCAGCAGCCAGAGGCCGGGTACGGGGGGTCAAGCTTTCTTT
TRBD1,many,TRBV7-2,TRBJ2-3,CASSLHTGEGADTQYF,TGTGCCAGCAGCTTACATACAGGGGAAGGTGCAGATACGCAGTATTTT
-,-,TRBV12-3/TRBV12-4,TRBJ1-1,CASTKGPGGNTEAFF,TGTGCCAGCACGAAGGGCCCCGGGGGTAACACTGAAGCTTTCTTT
-,-,TRBV6-5,TRBJ2-3,CASSYVSFGADTDTQYF,TGTGCCAGCAGTTACGTCTCGTTTGGAGCCGACACAGATACGCAGTATTTT
TRBD1,-,TRBV6-5,TRBJ1-2,CASSYSNLRGPDGYTF,TGTGCCAGCAGTTACTCGAACCTCAGGGGGCCGGATGGCTACACCTTC
-,once,TRBV12-3/TRBV12-4,TRBJ2-7,CASSLTSTPHEQYF,TGTGCCAGCAGTTTAACGTCGACACCCCACGAGCAGTACTTC
TRBD1,-,TRBV20-1,TRBJ2-5,CSAPTGAETQYF,TGCAGTGCACCGACAGGGGCGGAGACCCAGTACTTC
-,-,TRBV4-2,TRBJ1-1,CASSQARDDMNTEAFF,TGTGCCAGCAGCCAAGCGAGGGACGACATGAACACTGAAGCTTTCTTT
TRBD1,-,TRBV18,TRBJ2-7,CASSPLAGRGLYEQYF,TGTGCCAGCTCACCACTCGCTGGAAGGGGGCTTTACGAGCAGTACTTC
TRBD2,once,TRBV11-2,TRBJ2-2,CASSLESRGTSLRTGELFF,TGTGCCAGCAGCTTAGAAAGCCGCGGGACTAGTTTGAGAACCGGGGAGCTGTTTTTT
TRBD2,-,TRBV6-2/TRBV6-3,TRBJ2-3,CVNDQRETDTQYF,TGTGTCAACGACCAGCGGGAGACAGATACGCAGTATTTT
-,-,TRBV5-6,TRBJ1-1,CASSSGTQAFF,TGTGCCAGCAGCTCCGGGACTCAAGCTTTCTTT
TRBD2,few,TRBV7-2,TRBJ2-5,CASSYQREGLAQYF,TGTGCCAGCAGCTATCAGCGGGAGGGCCTCGCCCAGTACTTC
-,few,TRBV7-2,TRBJ2-1,CASSLGVGLYNEQFF,TGTGCCAGCAGCTTGGGGGTCGGTTTATACAATGAGCAGTTCTTC
-,-,TRBV29-1,TRBJ2-3,CSVSDRSGTDTQYF,TGCAGCGTTTCCGACAGGTCTGGCACAGATACGCAGTATTTT
-,-,TRBV7-9,TRBJ2-5,CASSLTIGSRETQYF,TGTGCCAGCAGCTTAACCATCGGGTCCAGGGAGACCCAGTACTTC
-,few,TRBV11-2,TRBJ2-2,CASSLVQGQGLSGELFF,TGTGCCAGCAGCTTAGTCCAGGGGCAGGGATTATCCGGGGAGCTGTTTTTT
TRBD1,-,TRBV20-1,TRBJ1-5,CSASSQGAHQPQHF,TGCAGTGCTAGTTCCCAGGGGGCCCATCAGCCCCAGCATTTT
-,few,TRBV28,TRBJ2-1,CASSGRWYEQFF,TGTGCCAGCAGTGGAAGGTGGTATGAGCAGTTCTTC
TRBD1,few,TRBV7-2,TRBJ2-1,CASSLGGQGHEQFF,TGTGCCAGCAGCTTGGGGGGACAGGGTCATGAGCAGTTCTTC
-,few,TRBV6-6,TRBJ1-1,CASSYVGGTEAFF,TGTGCCAGCAGTTACGTGGGGGGCACTGAAGCTTTCTTT
-,-,TRBV7-9,TRBJ1-1,CAGKENTEAFF,TGTGCGGGGAAAGAGAACACTGAAGCTTTCTTT
-,many,TRBV12-3/TRBV12-4,TRBJ1-5,CASSSDGGPQPQHF,TGTGCCAGCAGCTCCGATGGCGGTCCTCAGCCCCAGCATTTT
TRBD2,many,TRBV7-6,TRBJ2-1,CASSLDGSGRVGSYNEQFF,TGTGCCAGCAGCTTAGACGGTAGCGGGAGAGTCGGCTCCTACAATGAGCAGTTCTTC
-,-,TRBV29-1,TRBJ2-7,CSVGRQDFSEQYF,TGCAGCGTTGGTCGGCAGGATTTTAGCGAGCAGTACTTC
-,many,TRBV6-5,TRBJ2-7,CASSRQDWDYEQYF,TGTGCCAGCAGTCGGCAGGACTGGGACTACGAGCAGTACTTC
-,few,TRBV7-2,TRBJ1-4,CASRQGEGLWEKLFF,TGTGCCAGCAGACAAGGAGAGGGTCTCTGGGAAAAACTGTTTTTT
TRBD1,once,TRBV4-1,TRBJ2-1,CASSQVGTGLSYNEQFF,TGCGCCAGCAGCCAAGTGGGGACAGGGTTGTCCTACAATGAGCAGTTCTTC
TRBD2,-,TRBV20-1,TRBJ2-7,CSATLVAGEPLEQYF,TGCAGTGCTACGCTTGTAGCGGGAGAACCGCTCGAGCAGTACTTC
-,-,TRBV4-1,TRBJ2-3,CASSPKADNLGDTQYF,TGCGCCAGCAGCCCTAAAGCGGACAACCTGGGAGATACGCAGTATTTT
TRBD2,few,TRBV7-2,TRBJ2-5,CASSYLAGGGETQYF,TGTGCCAGCAGCTACTTAGCGGGAGGGGGAGAGACCCAGTACTTC
-,many,TRBV5-8,TRBJ2-4,CASSPEGWNIQYF,TGTGCCAGCAGCCCGGAGGGATGGAACATTCAGTACTTC
-,-,TRBV27,TRBJ1-1,CASSFWGFGTEAFF,TGTGCCAGCAGTTTTTGGGGATTTGGCACTGAAGCTTTCTTT
TRBD1,-,TRBV28,TRBJ2-1,CASSFRDRVYNEQFF,TGTGCCAGCAGTTTCCGGGACAGGGTATACAATGAGCAGTTCTTC
TRBD1,-,TRBV30,TRBJ2-1,CAFLDQGVSYNEQFF,TGTGCCTTCCTTGACCAGGGGGTGTCCTACAATGAGCAGTTCTTC
TRBD2,many,TRBV7-2,TRBJ2-1,CASSTLPGRLAGGDNEQFF,TGTGCCAGCAGCACACTACCCGGGAGACTAGCGGGGGGCGACAATGAGCAGTTCTTC